This T cell receptor (beta chain) emerged from a study of PD-1 blockade in classical Hodgkin lymphoma. Study-wide findings and caveats: Complete responders entered with baseline diversity on par with newly diagnosed patients, the results showed. The origin of the repertoire differences remains undefined, with disease activity or prior therapy as possible causes. By C4D1, diversity of CD4+ TCRs had risen significantly, whereas that of CD8+ TCRs had not.

A few counts support this clone. What it recognizes is unknown. Each and every patient relapsed after autologous stem cell transplantation, and patients got differing brentuximab vedotin exposure. Reported best responses ranged across complete response, partial response or progressive disease. Clones were read by immunoSEQ multiplex PCR, and TCRdb kept only the in-frame ones, dropping some. The table records some 96,000 clones, 81% of them present only once. Trimming removed 1 base from V and 8 bases from J, with 8 bases in between. This CDR3 has 11 amino acids. Germline assignment: CDR1 GTSNPN and CDR2 SVGIG (reference sequence).

Here the sequenced sample was peripheral blood mononuclear cells (PBMCs), taken before the second cycle of nivolumab. The rearrangement joins TRBV30 to TRBJ1-1, with D unresolved. This clonotype originated in a human donor with classical Hodgkin lymphoma. Written as DNA, the CDR3 is TGTGCCTGGAGTGGGTTGCAGGAAGCTTTCTTT. Encoded protein: CAWSGLQEAFF.